What follows are 23 T cell receptor beta chains derived from one specimen sequenced in a study of cytomegalovirus exposure and HLA in healthy donors. 13 Jbeta primers and 60 Vbeta primers were used for the PCR. The repertoire was sequenced with immunoSEQ multiplex PCR; TCRdb's copy has only in-frame clones and lacks some. The table has under 200,000 clones, roughly 87% seen once. The material sequenced was PBMCs. The receptors originated from a woman aged 45-65 years in good health and CMV-seronegative.

The rearrangement links TRBV9 to TRBJ2-3; 11 bases line up with TRBD1. The ends lost 1 base at V and 1 base at J; junction bases unmatched: 2. Germline V gives CDR1 SGDLS, CDR2 YYNGEE. CDR3 length: 16 residues. The CDR3 loop reads CASSVQGQGGTDTQYF. CDR3 DNA sequence: TGTGCCAGCAGCGTACAGGGACAGGGGGGCACAGATACGCAGTATTTT.

The genes are TRBV29-1 and TRBJ1-4, with TRBD1 matching over 7 bases. In germline, CDR1 is SQVTM, CDR2 ANQGSEA. V shed 7 bases, J shed 1 base, and the junction held 3 bases outside the gene matches. This CDR3 has 13 residues. The CDR3 reads CSARDRTNEKLFF. The CDR3 DNA sequence: TGCAGCGCGCGGGACAGAACTAATGAAAAACTGTTTTTT.

This clone was detected only once. The chain carries TRBV27 and TRBJ2-1; 8 positions match TRBD2. The CDR3 length is 16 residues. Germline CDR1 MNHEY, CDR2 SMNVEV (reference sequence). With V trimmed by 1 base and J by 5 bases, 7 bases remained unmatched. The CDR3 sequence: CASSLLGLAWDNEQFF. CDR3 in DNA: TGTGCCAGCAGTTTATTAGGACTAGCTTGGGACAATGAGCAGTTCTTC.

CDR3 nucleotide sequence: TGTGCCAGCAGTCCGGGACTAGGGGGCTACGAGCAGTACTTC. Its translation is CASSPGLGGYEQYF. V gene TRBV6-5 combines with J gene TRBJ2-7; 8 bases map to TRBD2. Trimming took 5 bases from V and 3 from J; bases not matched to a gene: 6. This CDR3 spans 14 amino acids. Per germline, CDR1 MNHEY and CDR2 SVGAGI.

As DNA, the CDR3 is TGTGCCAGCAGAGAACATCCGTCTGCAGGGGCTGGGAGAGATACGCAGTATTTT. As protein: CASREHPSAGAGRDTQYF. V gene TRBV6-1 combines with J gene TRBJ2-3; D is possibly TRBD1 (6 bases). Germline loops: CDR1 MNHNS, CDR2 SASEGT. V was clipped by 6 bases and J by 5 bases, with 27 bases between them. The CDR3 covers 18 residues.

The V call is TRBV30, the J call TRBJ1-1; 8 positions match TRBD1. Germline V gene lookup returns CDR1 GTSNPN and CDR2 SVGIG (reference sequence). V lost 2 bases and J lost 1; bases outside the gene matches: 3. CDR3 length: 14 amino acids. CDR3 sequence (DNA): TGTGCCTGGAGTCTGGGACAGGAGAACACTGAAGCTTTCTTT. It is translated as CAWSLGQENTEAFF.

The chain links TRBV28 to TRBJ2-3, with D maybe TRBD1 (5 bases). The V gene lost 8 bases and the J gene lost 8 bases, with 17 bases spanning the gap. The CDR3 spans 13 residues. Germline-derived CDR1 and CDR2 are MDHEN and SYDVKM. The CDR3, as DNA: TGTGCCAGCGTCAGGTCAACACAGGCTACGCAGTATTTT. This encodes CASVRSTQATQYF.

The chain combines TRBV5-4 with TRBJ2-3; D remains ambiguous. Trimming removed 4 bases at V and 2 bases at J, with 23 bases between. CDR3 length: 18 residues. The germline gives CDR1 SGHNT, CDR2 YYREEE (reference sequence). The CDR3: CASSPELYRFAHTDTQYF. In DNA form, the CDR3 reads TGTGCCAGCAGCCCGGAGCTCTATCGTTTCGCGCACACAGATACGCAGTATTTT.

This chain uses TRBV2 with TRBJ1-4; 9 nucleotides match TRBD1. Trimming took 3 bases from V and 8 from J; bases not matched to a gene: 7. The CDR3 covers 15 residues. Germline V gives CDR1 SNHLY, CDR2 FYNNEI. CDR3 loop: CASSEIGQGREKLFF. The CDR3 coding sequence is TGTGCCAGCAGTGAGATAGGACAGGGGCGCGAAAAACTGTTTTTT.

The DNA of the CDR3 is TGTGCCAGTGGGAGGGGTGGAGGGGCGCGTCTTCGTGGCTACACCTTC. It is translated as CASGRGGGARLRGYTF. V usage is TRBV28 and J usage is TRBJ1-2; D perhaps matches TRBD1 (5 bases). The V gene lost 9 bases and the J gene lost 7 bases, with 27 bases spanning the gap. This CDR3 contains 16 residues. Germline CDR1 is MDHEN and CDR2 is SYDVKM.

The V call is TRBV9, the J call TRBJ1-1; 9 nucleotides agree with TRBD1. The germline CDR1 and CDR2 sequences are SGDLS and YYNGEE. V lost 0 bases, J lost 4 bases, and 10 bases stayed unmatched. This CDR3 contains 17 residues. CDR3 in DNA: TGTGCCAGCAGCGTAGACCCCCCGGACAGGGGTGGCACTGAAGCTTTCTTT. The encoded protein is CASSVDPPDRGGTEAFF.

The V and J genes are TRBV4-1 and TRBJ1-1; TRBD1 agrees at 8 bases. Germline V gene data show CDR1 as MGHRA and CDR2 as YSYEKL. The CDR3 length is 17 residues. V lost 4 bases and J lost 5; bases outside the gene matches: 15. DNA of the CDR3: TGCGCCAGCAGCCGACCGGCAGGACAGGGCCCTAGGACTGAAGCTTTCTTT. Its protein product is CASSRPAGQGPRTEAFF.

The chain carries TRBV10-3 and TRBJ2-3; tentatively, D is TRBD2 (7 bases). The CDR3 extends over 16 amino acids. With 0 bases removed from V and 0 bases from J, the gap between germline ends came to 10 bases. The germline V gene has CDR1 ENHRY and CDR2 SYGVKD. CDR3 residues: CAISESGGRSTDTQYF. The CDR3 DNA reads TGTGCCATCAGTGAGTCGGGGGGGCGGAGCACAGATACGCAGTATTTT.

The rearrangement joins TRBV7-6 to TRBJ2-2; D unresolved. Germline V gives CDR1 SGHVS, CDR2 FNYEAQ. Trimming stripped 8 bases from V and 3 bases from J, with 10 bases between. The CDR3 extends over 13 amino acids. CDR3 nucleotides: TGTGCCAGCCTCGGGTGGGACACCGGGGAGCTGTTTTTT. This translates into CASLGWDTGELFF.

This clone came up a few times. J is TRBJ1-2 and V is TRBV5-4; D might be TRBD1 (6 bases). The V gene's germline CDR1 is SGHNT and CDR2 YYREEE (reference sequence). The CDR3 is made up of 13 amino acids. Trimming cost V 4 bases and J 6 bases, with 13 bases left between them. CDR3 residues: CASSLQGGDGYTF. CDR3 nucleotide sequence: TGTGCCAGCAGCCTACAGGGAGGGGATGGCTACACCTTC.

This clone showed up just a few times. The chain recombines TRBV10-3 with TRBJ2-7, with TRBD1 identical over 10 bases. Germline V CDR1 and CDR2: ENHRY, SYGVKD. CDR3 size: 15 residues. V lost 4 bases, J lost 3 bases, and 6 bases stayed unmatched. CDR3 coding DNA: TGTGCCATCAGTGGGCCGGGACAGGGGCTCTACGAGCAGTACTTC. Amino acids: CAISGPGQGLYEQYF.

The chain combines TRBV11-2 with TRBJ2-7; possible D gene TRBD2, 5 bases. The CDR3 is made up of 15 amino acids. The germline gives CDR1 SGHAT, CDR2 FQNNGV. V was clipped by 0 bases and J by 3 bases, with 12 bases between them. CDR3 sequence reads: CASSLDASTIYEQYF. Here the CDR3 DNA reads TGTGCCAGCAGCTTAGATGCTAGCACTATCTACGAGCAGTACTTC.

The rearrangement joins TRBV9 to TRBJ2-5, with TRBD2 identical over 11 bases. The V gene's germline CDR1 is SGDLS and CDR2 YYNGEE. Trimming at V came to 3 bases and at J to 11 bases, leaving 12 bases not matched to a gene. The CDR3 sequence is 15 residues long. The CDR3 region is CASSGGLAGGGEQYF. CDR3 sequence (DNA): TGTGCCAGCAGCGGGGGCCTAGCGGGAGGAGGGGAGCAGTACTTC.

The chain couples TRBV27 to TRBJ2-7; the D is unclear. The V gene's germline CDR1 is MNHEY and CDR2 SMNVEV (reference sequence). The CDR3 is 11 residues long. With 10 bases removed from V and 3 bases from J, the gap between germline ends came to 10 bases. CDR3 in DNA: TGTGCCACCTCTCGGGTCTACGAGCAGTACTTC. Residues: CATSRVYEQYF.

The chain links TRBV6-4 to TRBJ2-3; D gene unclear. V lost 6 bases and J 1 base, leaving 14 bases between the germline ends. Per the germline V gene, CDR1 is MRHNA and CDR2 is SNTAGT. The CDR3 is 15 amino acids. The CDR3 here is CASSEQPLRTDTQYF. CDR3 nucleotide sequence: TGTGCCAGCAGCGAACAGCCTTTACGCACAGATACGCAGTATTTT.

The chain recombines TRBV19 with TRBJ1-2; 8 bases line up with TRBD1. Trimming at V came to 4 bases and at J to 2 bases, leaving 9 bases not matched to a gene. This CDR3 spans 16 amino acids. The germline gives CDR1 LNHDA, CDR2 SQIVND (reference sequence). The CDR3 is CASSTGRQGNNYGYTF. The CDR3 nucleotides are TGTGCCAGTAGTACCGGTCGACAGGGGAACAACTATGGCTACACCTTC. Full variable domain (remainder filled in from reference TRBV19 and TRBJ1-2): DGGITQSPKYLFRKEGQNVTLSCEQNLNHDAMYWYRQDPGQGLRLIYYSQIVNDFQKGDIAEGYSVSREKKESFPLTVTSAQKNPTAFYLCASSTGRQGNNYGYTFGSGTRLTVV.

This clone appeared a few times. One end of the junction is discordant with germline, which a read error may explain. The chain links TRBV5-1 to TRBJ2-6, with D possibly being TRBD1 (5 bases). Germline lookup yields CDR1 SGHRS and CDR2 YFSETQ. The CDR3 is 16 amino acids. CDR3 in DNA: TGCGCCAGCAGCCCAAGAGTTTTGGCTGGGGCCAACGGCCTGACTTTC. The encoded protein is CASSPRVLAGANGLTF.

In this sample, this clone turned up once. The chain carries TRBV7-9 and TRBJ1-5; 10 bases fit TRBD1. The V gene's germline CDR1 is SEHNR and CDR2 FQNEAQ (reference sequence). The trim removed 4 bases at V and 5 bases at J, leaving 2 bases unmatched. CDR3 length equals 14 residues. CDR3 DNA: TGTGCCAGCAGCTCGACAGGGGGCTATCAGCCCCAGCATTTT. Its protein product is CASSSTGGYQPQHF.